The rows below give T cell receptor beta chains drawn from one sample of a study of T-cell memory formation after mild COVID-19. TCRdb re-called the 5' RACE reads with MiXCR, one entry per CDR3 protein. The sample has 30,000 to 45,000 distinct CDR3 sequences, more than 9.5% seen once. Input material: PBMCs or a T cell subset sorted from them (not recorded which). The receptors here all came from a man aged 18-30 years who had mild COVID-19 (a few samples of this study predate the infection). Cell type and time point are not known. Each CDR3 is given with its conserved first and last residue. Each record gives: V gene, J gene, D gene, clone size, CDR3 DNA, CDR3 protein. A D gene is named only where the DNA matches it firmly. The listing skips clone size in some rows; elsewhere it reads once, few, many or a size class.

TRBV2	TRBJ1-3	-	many	TGTGCCAGCAGTGAAGGCTCTGGAAACACCATATATTTT	CASSEGSGNTIYF
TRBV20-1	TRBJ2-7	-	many	TGCAGTGCCCTACAGCCTTACGAGCAGTACTTC	CSALQPYEQYF
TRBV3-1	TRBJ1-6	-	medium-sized	TGTGCCAGCACCCCGGGACGGGGGAATTCACCCCTCCACTTT	CASTPGRGNSPLHF
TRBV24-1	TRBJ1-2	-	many	TGTGCCACCAGTGTTCTTGGGTACGGCTACACCTTC	CATSVLGYGYTF
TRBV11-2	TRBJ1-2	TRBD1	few	TGTGCCAGCAGCCCCCTCCCACGGGACAGGGGTCCCAACTATGGCTACACCTTC	CASSPLPRDRGPNYGYTF
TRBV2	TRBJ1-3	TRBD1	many	TGTGCCAGCATTCCTAAGGACAGGGATGCTGGAAACACCATATATTTT	CASIPKDRDAGNTIYF
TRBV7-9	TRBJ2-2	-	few	TGTGCCAGCAGCTTAATTAATTTAGTGGCGTCCGGGGAGCTGTTTTTT	CASSLINLVASGELFF
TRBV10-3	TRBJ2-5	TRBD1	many	TGTGCCATCGGGACAGCCCAAGAGACCCAGTACTTC	CAIGTAQETQYF
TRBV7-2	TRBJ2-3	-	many	TGTGCCAGCAGGGGGCCGGGAGATACGCAGTATTTT	CASRGPGDTQYF
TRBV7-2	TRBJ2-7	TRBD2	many	TGTGCCAGCAGCTTAACTAGCGGGGGTTACGAGCAGTACTTC	CASSLTSGGYEQYF
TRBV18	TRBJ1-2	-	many	TGTGCCAGCTCACCGGTAGGGGATGGCTACACCTTC	CASSPVGDGYTF
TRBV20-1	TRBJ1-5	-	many	TGCAGTGCTAGCGAGGGGCTGTCGAGCAATCAGCCCCAGCATTTT	CSASEGLSSNQPQHF
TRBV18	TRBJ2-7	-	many	TGTGCCAGCTCACCAGGTAGACAGGTCTACGAGCAGTACTTC	CASSPGRQVYEQYF
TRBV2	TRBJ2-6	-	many	TGTGCCAGCCGACGGAGCTCTGGGGCCAACGTCCTGACTTTC	CASRRSSGANVLTF
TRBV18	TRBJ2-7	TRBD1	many	TGTGCCAGCTCAGGCGACAGGGAGCTCTACGAGCAGTACTTC	CASSGDRELYEQYF
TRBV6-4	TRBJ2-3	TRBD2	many	TGTGCCAGCAGTGAAGGCGGGGGGGCCGCAGATACGCAGTATTTT	CASSEGGGAADTQYF
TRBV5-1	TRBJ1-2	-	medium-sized	TGCGCCAGCTCGAGGACACCTGATGGCTACACCTTC	CASSRTPDGYTF
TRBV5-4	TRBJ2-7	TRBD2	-	TGTGCCAGCAGCATGCTGACGGGGGGGTTTTCCTACGAGCAGTACTTC	CASSMLTGGFSYEQYF
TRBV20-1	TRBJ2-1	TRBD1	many	TGCAGTGCTAGAAAGGACAGGCCGAGCTCCTACAATGAGCAGTTCTTC	CSARKDRPSSYNEQFF
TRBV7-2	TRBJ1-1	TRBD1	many	TGTGCCAGCAGCCCAACCGGGACAGGGGTCCCTGAAGCTTTCTTT	CASSPTGTGVPEAFF
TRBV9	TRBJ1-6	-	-	TGTGCCAGCAGCGTAGGTTATTTAGGTTCACCCCTCCACTTT	CASSVGYLGSPLHF
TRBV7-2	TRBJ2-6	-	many	TGTGGGGCGAGATTCGCTGGGGCCAACGTCCTGACTTTC	CGARFAGANVLTF
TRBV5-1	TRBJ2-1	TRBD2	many	TGCGCCAGCAGCTCGGCCAGGACTAGCGGGACCTACAATGAGCAGTTCTTC	CASSSARTSGTYNEQFF
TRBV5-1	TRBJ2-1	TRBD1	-	TGCGCCAGCAGCTTGGGTGACAGGGGAACTGAGCAGTTCTTC	CASSLGDRGTEQFF
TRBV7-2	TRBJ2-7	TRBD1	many	TGTGCCAGCAGCTTAACCGGGACAGGGACCTGGGAGCAGTACTTC	CASSLTGTGTWEQYF
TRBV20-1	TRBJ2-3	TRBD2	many	TGCAGTGCTGAAGCGGGGGCCTCAGATACGCAGTATTTT	CSAEAGASDTQYF
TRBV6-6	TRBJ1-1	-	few	TGTGCCAGCAGTTACTCGCTGGGAGGGACTGAAGCTTTCTTT	CASSYSLGGTEAFF
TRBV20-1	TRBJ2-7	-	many	TGCAGTGCTAGCGAGTTCCCCTCCTACGAGCAGTACTTC	CSASEFPSYEQYF
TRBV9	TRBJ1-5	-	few	TGTGCCAGCAGCCTCCTGCCCCTGGGACAGCCCCAGCATTTT	CASSLLPLGQPQHF
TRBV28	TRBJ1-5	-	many	TGTGCCAGCAGTCCCAGCCCCCAGAATCAGACCCAGCATTTT	CASSPSPQNQTQHF
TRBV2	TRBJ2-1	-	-	TGTGCCAGCAGTGTTTTTGGGGGGGGGCCCTACAATGAGCAGTTCTTC	CASSVFGGGPYNEQFF
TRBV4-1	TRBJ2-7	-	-	TGCGCCAGCAGCCAAGAGACCGGGGACCTGTATGCCGAGCAGTACTTC	CASSQETGDLYAEQYF